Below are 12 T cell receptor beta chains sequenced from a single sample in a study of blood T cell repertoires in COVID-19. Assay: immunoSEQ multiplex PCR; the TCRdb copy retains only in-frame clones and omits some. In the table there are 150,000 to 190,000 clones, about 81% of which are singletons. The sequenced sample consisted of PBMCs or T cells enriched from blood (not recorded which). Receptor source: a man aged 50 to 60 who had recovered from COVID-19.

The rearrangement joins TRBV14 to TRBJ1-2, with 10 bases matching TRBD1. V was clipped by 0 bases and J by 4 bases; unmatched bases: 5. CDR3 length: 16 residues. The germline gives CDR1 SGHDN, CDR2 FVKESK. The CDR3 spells CASSQERDRGFYGYTF. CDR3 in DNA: TGTGCCAGCAGCCAAGAACGGGACAGGGGATTCTATGGCTACACCTTC. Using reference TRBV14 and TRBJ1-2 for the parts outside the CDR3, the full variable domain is EAGVTQFPSHSVIEKGQTVTLRCDPISGHDNLYWYRRVMGKEIKFLLHFVKESKQDESGMPNNRFLAERTGGTYSTLKVQPAELEDSGVYFCASSQERDRGFYGYTFGSGTRLTVV.

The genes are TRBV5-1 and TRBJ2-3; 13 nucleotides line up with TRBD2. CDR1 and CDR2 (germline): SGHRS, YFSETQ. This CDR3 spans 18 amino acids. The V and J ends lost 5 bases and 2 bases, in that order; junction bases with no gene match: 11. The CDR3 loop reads CASSPNAGLAGATDTQYF. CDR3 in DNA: TGCGCCAGCAGTCCGAATGCTGGACTAGCGGGGGCCACAGATACGCAGTATTTT.

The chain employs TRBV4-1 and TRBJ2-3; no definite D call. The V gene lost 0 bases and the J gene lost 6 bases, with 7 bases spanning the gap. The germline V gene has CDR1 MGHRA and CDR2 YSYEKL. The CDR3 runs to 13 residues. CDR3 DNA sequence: TGCGCCAGCAGCCAAGACCCGGTGGATACGCAGTATTTT. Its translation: CASSQDPVDTQYF.

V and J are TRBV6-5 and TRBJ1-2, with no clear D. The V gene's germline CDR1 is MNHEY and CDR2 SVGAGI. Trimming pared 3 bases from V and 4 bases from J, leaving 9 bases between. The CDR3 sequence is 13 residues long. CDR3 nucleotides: TGTGCCAGCAGTTATGAAGCGCGCTATGGCTACACCTTC. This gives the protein CASSYEARYGYTF.

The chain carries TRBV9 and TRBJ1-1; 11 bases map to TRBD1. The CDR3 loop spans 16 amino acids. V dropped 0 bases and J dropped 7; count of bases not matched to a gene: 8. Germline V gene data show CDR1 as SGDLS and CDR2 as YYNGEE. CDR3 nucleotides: TGTGCCAGCAGCGTAGCCCCTTGGACAGGGGGCGATGAAGCTTTCTTT. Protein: CASSVAPWTGGDEAFF.

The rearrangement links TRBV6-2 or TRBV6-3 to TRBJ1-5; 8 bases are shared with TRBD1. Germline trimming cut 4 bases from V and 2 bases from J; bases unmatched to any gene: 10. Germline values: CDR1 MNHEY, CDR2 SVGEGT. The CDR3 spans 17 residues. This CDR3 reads CASSSWTGRWGNQPQHF. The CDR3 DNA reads TGTGCCAGCAGTTCCTGGACAGGGAGGTGGGGCAATCAGCCCCAGCATTTT.

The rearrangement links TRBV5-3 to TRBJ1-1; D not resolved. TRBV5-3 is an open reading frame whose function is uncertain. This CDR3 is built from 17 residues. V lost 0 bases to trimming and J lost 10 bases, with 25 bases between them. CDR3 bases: TGTGCCAGAAGCTTGGGGCGGTCGGCTTTAGGCCGGGCGGGAGCTTTCTTT. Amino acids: CARSLGRSALGRAGAFF.

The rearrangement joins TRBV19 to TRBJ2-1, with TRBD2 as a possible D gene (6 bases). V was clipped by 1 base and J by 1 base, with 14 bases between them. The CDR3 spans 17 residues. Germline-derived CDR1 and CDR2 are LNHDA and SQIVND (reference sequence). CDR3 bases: TGTGCCAGTAGTATAGGGAGGGTCGGTCCATCCTACAATGAGCAGTTCTTC. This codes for CASSIGRVGPSYNEQFF.

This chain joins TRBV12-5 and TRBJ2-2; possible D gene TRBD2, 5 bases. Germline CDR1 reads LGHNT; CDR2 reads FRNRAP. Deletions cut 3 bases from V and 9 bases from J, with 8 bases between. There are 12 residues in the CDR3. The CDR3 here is CASGLGLRELFF. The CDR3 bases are TGTGCTAGTGGTTTAGGACTCCGGGAGCTGTTTTTT.

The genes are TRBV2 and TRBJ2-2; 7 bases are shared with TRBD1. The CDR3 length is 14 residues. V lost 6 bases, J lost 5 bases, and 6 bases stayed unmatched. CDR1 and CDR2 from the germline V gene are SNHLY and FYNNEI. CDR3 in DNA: TGTGCCAGCAGAATTAGCAGGGGGACCGGGGAGCTGTTTTTT. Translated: CASRISRGTGELFF.

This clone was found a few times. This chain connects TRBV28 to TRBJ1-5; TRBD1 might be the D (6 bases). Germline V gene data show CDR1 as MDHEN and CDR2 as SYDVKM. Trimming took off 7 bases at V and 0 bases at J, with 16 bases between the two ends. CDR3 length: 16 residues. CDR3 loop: CASNHLQGTSNQPQHF. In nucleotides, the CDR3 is TGTGCCAGCAACCACCTCCAGGGGACTAGCAATCAGCCCCAGCATTTT.

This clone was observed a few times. Written as DNA, the CDR3 is TGTGCCAGCAGCCAGAGGGAGGGAGGGGGAATCGCACAAGATACGCAGTATTTT. Its translation is CASSQREGGGIAQDTQYF. V usage is TRBV11-2 and J usage is TRBJ2-3; D might be TRBD2 (7 bases). Germline lookup yields CDR1 SGHAT and CDR2 FQNNGV. CDR3 length equals 18 residues. Trimming pared 5 bases from V and 5 bases from J, leaving 26 bases between.